The 26 T cell receptor beta chains presented below share a single source sample, sequenced in a study of shared clonotypes between healthy human individuals (dated by TCRdb to 2018 to 2020). The library was made by the immunoSEQ multiplex PCR assay. Drawn from immuneACCESS, this table holds only the in-frame rearrangements with V and J called that TCRdb kept. Clones are partly lost; checked studies trace under half to an unresolved V gene and leave the rest unexplained. The sample data list over 950,000 clones, and roughly 77% of these were observed just once. Together, the top ten hold approximately 0.9% of the sample. The sample comprised memory CD4+ T cells from PBMCs. The sample's cell subset or site label is to be understood as: CD45RA-negative fraction. The receptors originated from a man younger than 35 in good health. Some clones in this sample may be carry-over from other donors' samples.

This clone was recorded a few times. The chain recombines TRBV5-4 with TRBJ1-2, with D possibly matching TRBD1 (5 bases). Trimming removed 0 bases at V and 2 bases at J, with 11 bases between. Germline V gene lookup returns CDR1 SGHNT and CDR2 YYREEE (reference sequence). This CDR3 is built from 15 residues. For the CDR3, the DNA is TGTGCCAGCAGCTTGGCGGGGGGATACAACTATGGCTACACCTTC. Its protein product is CASSLAGGYNYGYTF.

The rearrangement uses TRBV5-4 and TRBJ2-7; D may be TRBD1 (6 bases). Trimming left V 4 bases short and J 6 bases short, with 14 bases between. The germline CDR1 and CDR2 sequences are SGHNT and YYREEE (reference sequence). The CDR3 is 13 residues long. The CDR3, as DNA: TGTGCCAGCAGCCCAGGGGCTATTGGCGAGCAGTACTTC. This gives the protein CASSPGAIGEQYF.

DNA of the CDR3: TGTGCCAGCAGCTTGGGGGGACAGGGAACTCAGCCCCAGCATTTT. As protein: CASSLGGQGTQPQHF. The chain combines TRBV5-6 with TRBJ1-5; 9 nucleotides match TRBD1. CDR1 is SGHDT, CDR2 YYEEEE, per germline. The CDR3 runs 15 residues. The V and J ends lost 0 bases and 6 bases, in that order; junction bases with no gene match: 4.

In this sample, this clone turned up a few times. This chain links TRBV5-6 with TRBJ2-7; D unresolved. Trimming stripped 4 bases from V and 8 bases from J, with 13 bases between. Per germline, CDR1 SGHDT and CDR2 YYEEEE. This CDR3 spans 12 amino acids. In DNA, the CDR3 is TGTGCCAGCAGCAGATCCGGTGCCCAGCAGTACTTC. Protein product: CASSRSGAQQYF.

The V gene is TRBV14, the J gene TRBJ1-1, with TRBD1 matching over 8 bases. Unmatched junction bases numbered 7, after V lost 0 bases and J lost 10 bases. This CDR3 has 14 residues. Germline assignment: CDR1 SGHDN and CDR2 FVKESK. CDR3 amino acids: CASSQDQGARGAFF. The CDR3 DNA reads TGTGCCAGCAGCCAAGATCAGGGGGCGCGGGGAGCTTTCTTT.

Only a few counts were recorded for this clone. The V gene is TRBV7-9, the J gene TRBJ1-3; TRBD1 is a possible D gene (5 bases). Germline assignment: CDR1 SEHNR and CDR2 FQNEAQ (reference sequence). V lost 5 bases to trimming and J lost 4 bases, with 18 bases between them. The CDR3 is 16 amino acids. The CDR3 sequence: CASSRLGGKSGNTIYF. For the CDR3, the DNA is TGTGCCAGCAGCCGACTTGGGGGGAAGTCGGGAAACACCATATATTTT.

This chain joins TRBV30 and TRBJ2-5; D may be TRBD2 (7 bases). Trimming left V 4 bases short and J 7 bases short, with 16 bases between. CDR1 is GTSNPN and CDR2 is SVGIG in the germline V gene (reference sequence). CDR3 length equals 13 residues. Written as DNA, the CDR3 is TGTGCCTGGATCACCTCGGGGGGCGGGACCCAGTACTTC. This translates into CAWITSGGGTQYF.

This clone was picked up one time. The chain carries TRBV5-6 and TRBJ1-5, with 7 bases matching TRBD1. Germline V gene data show CDR1 as SGHDT and CDR2 as YYEEEE. V was pared by 4 bases and J by 3 bases, with 13 bases of the junction left unmatched. The CDR3 covers 17 residues. The CDR3 loop reads CASSTYRDSSFNQPQHF. Here the CDR3 DNA reads TGTGCCAGCAGCACCTACCGGGACAGCTCCTTCAATCAGCCCCAGCATTTT.

This clone was seen just once. CDR3 sequence: CASQTRGSQPQHF. CDR3 DNA: TGTGCCAGTCAAACCCGGGGTTCCCAGCCCCAGCATTTT. The chain carries TRBV28 and TRBJ1-5, with D unclear. The ends were cut back, 9 bases at V and 7 bases at J, with 16 bases in the middle. This CDR3 spans 13 amino acids. The germline gives CDR1 MDHEN, CDR2 SYDVKM.

J is TRBJ2-1 and V is TRBV6-5, with unresolved D. The CDR3 length is 11 residues. Looked up from germline, CDR1 is MNHEY and CDR2 is SVGAGI. The V end was cut by 8 bases, the J end by 7 bases, with 9 bases between. As DNA, the CDR3 is TGTGCCAGCCGATATTATAATGAGCAGTTCTTC. Protein sequence: CASRYYNEQFF.

As for this clone: A much larger clone lies a single base off, so this may be a read error. The rearrangement links TRBV2 to TRBJ1-5, with D unresolved. V was clipped by 5 bases and J by 5 bases, with 10 bases between them. This CDR3 comprises 13 residues. CDR1 and CDR2 (germline): SNHLY, FYNNEI. The CDR3 loop reads CASSFAVDQPQHF. The CDR3 nucleotides are TGTGCCAGCAGTTTTGCAGTAGATCAGCCCCAGCATTTT.

The rearrangement joins TRBV7-8 to TRBJ2-2, with D unclear. This CDR3 is 14 amino acids long. V gave up 5 bases and J gave up 3 bases, with 10 bases separating them. Germline V CDR1 and CDR2: SGHVS, FQNEAQ. The CDR3 bases are TGTGCCAGCAGCAAATCTAGATACACCGGGGAGCTGTTTTTT. It is translated as CASSKSRYTGELFF.

The rearrangement uses TRBV5-4 and TRBJ2-1; TRBD2 is a possible D gene (6 bases). The germline V gene encodes CDR1 SGHNT and CDR2 YYREEE (reference sequence). Trimming cost V 4 bases and J 9 bases, with 23 bases left between them. The CDR3 totals 16 residues. DNA of the CDR3: TGTGCCAGCAGCCAAGCCGAGCTTTCGGGGGACGGTGAGCAGTTCTTC. As protein: CASSQAELSGDGEQFF.

CDR3 sequence: CATSRGNRVVQYF. CDR3 sequence (DNA): TGTGCCACCAGCAGGGGAAACAGGGTCGTGCAGTACTTC. The chain uses TRBV15 and TRBJ2-7; a possible D gene is TRBD1 (6 bases). V was clipped by 3 bases and J by 9 bases, with 15 bases between them. This CDR3 contains 13 residues. Germline V CDR1 and CDR2: LNHNV, YYDKDF (reference sequence).

The V gene is TRBV28, the J gene TRBJ2-7; 8 bases line up with TRBD2. The germline V gene has CDR1 MDHEN and CDR2 SYDVKM. The CDR3 has 15 amino acids. The J segment lost 5 bases and the V segment lost 6 bases, leaving 12 bases of the junction unmatched. CDR3 sequence reads: CASSSLPSGRHEQYF. The CDR3 DNA reads TGTGCCAGCAGCTCCCTCCCTAGCGGGCGGCACGAGCAGTACTTC.

The sample holds many counts of this clone. The V and J genes are TRBV29-1 and TRBJ2-3; D is unclear. Trimming cost V 4 bases and J 3 bases, with 14 bases left between them. The germline CDR1 and CDR2 sequences are SQVTM and ANQGSEA. This CDR3 has 14 residues. The CDR3 protein is CSVGPARMTDTQYF. The DNA of the CDR3 is TGCAGCGTTGGGCCCGCCAGGATGACAGATACGCAGTATTTT.

The chain links TRBV6-6 to TRBJ1-1; the match to TRBD1 covers 7 bases. V shed 6 bases and J 4 bases; nucleotides not matched to a gene: 8. CDR3 length equals 14 residues. Germline assignment: CDR1 MNHNY and CDR2 SVGAGI (reference sequence). CDR3: CASRTGQRGTEAFF. The CDR3 DNA sequence: TGTGCCAGCAGGACAGGGCAGAGAGGCACTGAAGCTTTCTTT.

This CDR3 is CASSLATGTGSHEQYF. The CDR3 DNA reads as TGTGCCAGCAGCTTAGCAACCGGGACAGGGTCCCACGAGCAGTACTTC. The chain employs TRBV7-9 and TRBJ2-7; 9 positions match TRBD1. The CDR3 has 16 amino acids. CDR1 and CDR2 (germline): SEHNR, FQNEAQ (reference sequence). V shed 0 bases and J 5 bases; nucleotides not matched to a gene: 8.

The chain carries TRBV11-1 and TRBJ2-3; TRBD1 aligns across 7 bases. This CDR3 region has 15 residues. V was pared by 2 bases and J by 3 bases, with 5 bases of the junction left unmatched. CDR1 and CDR2 (germline): SGHAT, FQDESV (reference sequence). CDR3 nucleotide sequence: TGTGCCAGCAGCTTAACTGGACAGGAGACAGATACGCAGTATTTT. This encodes CASSLTGQETDTQYF.

The J gene is TRBJ2-7, the V gene TRBV6-5, with no clear D. In germline, CDR1 is MNHEY, CDR2 SVGAGI. The CDR3 runs to 14 residues. V was shortened by 7 bases and J by 3 bases, with 16 bases between the two germline ends. Written as DNA, the CDR3 is TGTGCCAGCAAACCCGTGGAGAGAAGCTACGAGCAGTACTTC. Its translation: CASKPVERSYEQYF.

The chain uses TRBV7-7 and TRBJ2-1; D is unclear. Germline CDR1 is SSHAT and CDR2 is FNYEAQ (reference sequence). The CDR3 is made up of 12 amino acids. Trimming stripped 4 bases from V and 7 bases from J, with 8 bases between. The CDR3 spells CASSSSNNEQFF. The CDR3 DNA sequence: TGTGCCAGCAGCTCCTCAAATAATGAGCAGTTCTTC.

CDR3 in amino acids: CASSLSAADSYNEQFF. The CDR3 DNA sequence: TGTGCCAGCAGCTTGTCCGCAGCCGACTCCTACAATGAGCAGTTCTTC. V is TRBV11-3 and J is TRBJ2-1; D unclear. Germline loops: CDR1 SGHNT, CDR2 YENEEA. The CDR3 runs to 16 residues. Deletions cut 3 bases from V and 0 bases from J, with 12 bases between. Full variable domain (rest looked up from reference TRBV11-3 and TRBJ2-1): EAGVVQSPRYKIIEKKQPVAFWCNPISGHNTLYWYLQNLGQGPELLIRYENEEAVDDSQLPKDRFSAERLKGVDSTLKIQPAELGDSAVYLCASSLSAADSYNEQFFGPGTRLTVL.

This clone has only a few counts. The chain uses TRBV6-1 and TRBJ1-1; TRBD1 agrees at 7 bases. The CDR3 totals 13 residues. With V trimmed by 6 bases and J by 2 bases, 3 bases remained unmatched. Looked up from germline, CDR1 is MNHNS and CDR2 is SASEGT. DNA of the CDR3: TGTGCCAGCAGCAGGGGGTTCAACACTGAAGCTTTCTTT. Residues: CASSRGFNTEAFF.

Note on this clone: Other DNA sequences in this sample translate to the same CDR3. For the CDR3, the DNA is TGTGCCAGCTCACCTCGACAGGACTCTGGAAACACCATATATTTT. Protein product: CASSPRQDSGNTIYF. The chain carries TRBV18 and TRBJ1-3; maybe TRBD1 (6 bases). This CDR3 is 15 amino acids long. Germline V CDR1 and CDR2: KGHSH, LQKENI. The V and J ends lost 3 bases and 0 bases respectively, with 9 bases between them.

The chain has TRBV7-2 and TRBJ2-1; the D gene is possibly TRBD1 (5 bases). CDR3 size: 15 residues. From germline, CDR1 is SGHTA and CDR2 FQGNSA. Deletions cut 5 bases from V and 6 bases from J, with 17 bases between. The CDR3 here is CASSPGATQSNEQFF. CDR3 DNA: TGTGCCAGCAGCCCTGGGGCCACTCAATCCAATGAGCAGTTCTTC.

V and J are TRBV28 and TRBJ2-5; 7 bases match TRBD1. V dropped 4 bases and J dropped 5; count of bases not matched to a gene: 13. This CDR3 has 16 amino acids. Germline-derived CDR1 and CDR2 are MDHEN and SYDVKM. In DNA form, the CDR3 reads TGTGCCAGCAGTTCCAACGAAGGGGGCGCAGGCGAGACCCAGTACTTC. This gives the protein CASSSNEGGAGETQYF.